Listed here is a single T cell receptor (beta chain). This record comes from a study of blood T cell repertoires in COVID-19. At the level of the study: Some COVID-19 samples were acute and others convalescent; all came from the United States, Italy and Spain. T cells, B-cell-depleted T cells, or PBMCs provided the cDNA or gDNA that served as material.

Seattle's cohort entered during active infection and was followed longitudinally. The CDR3 has 15 amino acids. V dropped 4 bases and J dropped 4; count of bases not matched to a gene: 7. Germline V gene lookup returns CDR1 SGHAT and CDR2 FQNNGV. In the authors' methods: Scientists estimated how many nucleated cells there were by amplifying reference gene primers. Sequencing used immunoSEQ multiplex PCR; TCRdb keeps in-frame clones, though not all of them. D and trimming come from the DNA, and the V and J calls and clone size come from that table. The sample has under 300,000 clones, approximately 84% seen once.

The chain has TRBV11-2 and TRBJ1-3; 7 nucleotides match TRBD1. Sequencing was performed on peripheral blood. This sequence originates from a human donor with COVID-19, enrolled during active disease. The donor label of this sample is uncertain. The DNA for the CDR3 is TGTGCCAGCAGCTCCTTAGGGACAGAAGGAAACACCATATATTTT. This codes for CASSSLGTEGNTIYF.